A selection of T cell receptor beta chains follows, all from one sample in a study of blood T cell repertoires in COVID-19. Profiled with immunoSEQ multiplex PCR; TCRdb holds only in-frame clones, not every one. The table shows 150,000 to 180,000 clones, with around 83% occurring only once. The sequenced sample consisted of peripheral blood. All receptors come from a woman aged 60 to 75 with COVID-19, enrolled during active disease. The CDR3 runs from the conserved cysteine through the conserved F or W. D genes are given only for firm matches. Expanded clones get a size class; other rows say once, few or many, or leave the size out.

clone_size,d_call,v_call,j_call,cdr3_aa,cdr3_nt
few,.,TRBV7-8,TRBJ1-2,CASSLVGRGGNYGYTF,TGTGCCAGCAGCTTAGTAGGGCGGGGGGGAAACTATGGCTACACCTTC
.,.,TRBV7-2,TRBJ1-2,CASSIKGPQGYTF,TGTGCCAGCAGTATCAAGGGGCCGCAAGGCTACACCTTC
.,.,TRBV5-1,TRBJ1-6,CASSLGRSYNSPLHF,TGCGCCAGCAGCTTGGGTCGCTCCTATAATTCACCCCTCCACTTT
.,.,TRBV7-9,TRBJ1-3,CASSETVRSGNTIYF,TGTGCCAGCAGCGAGACAGTGCGCTCTGGAAACACCATATATTTT
once,TRBD1,TRBV2,TRBJ1-6,CASTTRQGAYNSPLHF,TGTGCCAGCACAACGAGGCAGGGGGCTTATAATTCACCCCTCCACTTT
.,.,TRBV5-4,TRBJ1-1,CASSPGMMNTEAFF,TGTGCCAGCAGCCCAGGGATGATGAACACTGAAGCTTTCTTT
.,.,TRBV20-1,TRBJ1-1,CSLRGYTEAFF,TGCAGCCTCAGGGGATACACTGAAGCTTTCTTT
once,.,TRBV5-1,TRBJ1-3,CASSPTGILRGNTIYF,TGCGCCAGCAGCCCCACAGGGATCTTGCGAGGAAACACCATATATTTT
.,.,TRBV11-2,TRBJ1-1,CASSLWTGTTNTEAFF,TGTGCCAGCAGCTTGTGGACCGGGACAACGAACACTGAAGCTTTCTTT
.,.,TRBV3-1/TRBV3-2,TRBJ1-3,CASSPSSAVNTIYF,TGTGCCAGCAGCCCTAGTTCAGCGGTAAACACCATATATTTT
.,TRBD2,TRBV30,TRBJ2-3,CAWSGSGVGDTQYF,TGTGCCTGGAGTGGTAGCGGGGTCGGAGATACGCAGTATTTT
.,TRBD2,TRBV11-1,TRBJ2-5,CASNAGTSGRQETQYF,TGTGCCAGCAACGCAGGGACTAGCGGGCGGCAAGAGACCCAGTACTTC
.,TRBD1,TRBV5-6,TRBJ1-3,CASSPRGYRGPGNTIYF,TGTGCCAGCAGCCCCCGGGGGTACAGGGGACCTGGAAACACCATATATTTT
.,.,TRBV6-4,TRBJ1-1,CASSDSSFGTEAFF,TGTGCCAGCAGTGACTCCAGTTTCGGGACTGAAGCTTTCTTT
.,.,TRBV6-5,TRBJ1-5,CASRPGGQPQHF,TGTGCCAGCAGGCCGGGGGGACAGCCCCAGCATTTT
.,TRBD2,TRBV6-6,TRBJ2-7,CASSYGLAGSYEQYF,TGTGCCAGCAGTTACGGACTAGCGGGCTCCTACGAGCAGTACTTC